The clone carrying this T cell receptor beta chain was seen a few times. Its target is unknown. The entry originates in a study of vaccination and CD4 T cells after COVID-19. Study information: Median time from second vaccine dose to sampling was just over 70 days (14 to 241).

Sequenced with the Oncomine TCR Beta short-read assay was DNA taken from cultured CD4+ T cells. TCRdb passed the PCR reads through MiXCR, listing each CDR3 protein once. The sample has 15,000 to 20,000 distinct CDR3 sequences, 56% seen once; the top ten hold about 7.4%. The treatment here: roughly 10-day PBMC culture with coronavirus spike peptide pools or control peptides (ViraFEST assay). Trimming removed 5 bases at V and 5 bases at J, with 12 bases between. The V gene's germline CDR1 is SGHVS and CDR2 FQNEAQ. The CDR3 sequence is 14 residues long. V is TRBV7-8 and J is TRBJ1-4; tentative D call: TRBD1 (5 bases). This sequence was found in a human donor who had recovered from COVID-19. Sequencing used CD4+ T cells from blood, cultured in vitro. CDR3 region: CASSHPGGNEKLFF. The DNA for the CDR3 is TGTGCCAGCAGCCACCCTGGGGGAAATGAAAAACTGTTTTTT.